This record looks at one T cell receptor beta chain sequence and its context. In the authors' methods: Reference gene primer amplification gave nucleated cell count estimates. Clones were sequenced by immunoSEQ multiplex PCR, and TCRdb holds only the in-frame ones, with some missing. From that table come the V and J calls and clone size; the DNA was used to work out D and trimming. The sample shows 95,000 to 150,000 clones, 90% of them seen only once. This sample is drawn from a study of blood T cell repertoires in COVID-19. About the research overall: COVID-19 samples from acute and convalescent phases originated in the United States, Italy and Spain.

V was trimmed by 4 bases and J by 11 bases, leaving 32 bases between them. This CDR3 comprises 18 residues. The germline CDR1 and CDR2 sequences are MGHRA and YSYEKL. The chain uses TRBV4-1 and TRBJ1-1; D might be TRBD1 (6 bases). The clonotype comes from a woman aged 55-75 years with COVID-19, enrolled during active disease. The material sequenced was peripheral blood. The DNA of the CDR3 is TGCGCCAGCAGCCCCTCAACGGGGGGGGCAGCGAACGGGTTTTGGGCTTTCTTT. It encodes CASSPSTGGAANGFWAFF.